This section outlines one T cell receptor (beta chain) sequence together with its context. Antigen: not known. The sample comes from a study of CD4 T cells in relation to SARS-CoV-2 and coronaviruses. Study overall: No peptide or an HIV-1 Nef peptide pool served as negative control.

This CDR3 is built from 16 residues. The germline V gene encodes CDR1 SGHTA and CDR2 FQGNSA. The ends were cut back, 1 base at V and 0 bases at J, with 13 bases in the middle. Repertoires were generated with immunoSEQ multiplex PCR, while TCRdb's copy carries only in-frame clones and drops some. This table has just under 30,000 clones, more than 70% appearing once. CD4+ T cells from unexposed donors were obtained before the COVID-19 pandemic (2011-2018). After roughly ten days of culture, CD4+ T cells were isolated. Cells permitting, SARS-CoV-2 S/N and four cold-coronavirus spikes were tested on unexposed-donor CD4+ T cells.

The sequence was collected from a human donor in good health. The V call is TRBV7-2, the J call TRBJ2-7, with a weak D call TRBD1 (6 bases). Sequencing was performed on CD4+ T cells from PBMCs, cultured in vitro. The CDR3 region is CASSLEARQVSYEQYF. CDR3 DNA sequence: TGTGCCAGCAGCTTAGAGGCCCGACAGGTCTCCTACGAGCAGTACTTC.